Shown below are 19 T cell receptor beta chains from a single sample sequenced in a study of monozygotic twins with inflammatory bowel disease. TCRdb re-called the 5' RACE reads; one entry per CDR3 protein, DNA not given. This listing includes around 400,000 distinct CDR3 sequences. The sequencing sample was made of blood. The receptors derive from a human donor with ulcerative colitis or Crohn's disease, or a healthy co-twin of an affected twin (not recorded which).

This chain joins TRBV20-1 and TRBJ2-7; TCRdb indicates TRBD1, and absent DNA this call remains unverified. The germline gives CDR1 DFQATT, CDR2 SNEGSKA (reference sequence). This CDR3 region has 16 residues. This chain's CDR3 is CSARGVFGTGEDEQYF.

V gene TRBV9 combines with J gene TRBJ2-4. The germline gives CDR1 SGDLS, CDR2 YYNGEE. This CDR3 is built from 13 residues. The CDR3 sequence: CASSVKTGNIQYF.

This chain links TRBV7-2 with TRBJ2-5; TCRdb's D gene call, TRBD2, goes unchecked for lack of DNA. The CDR3 spans 14 residues. Germline CDR1 and CDR2: SGHTA and FQGNSA. This CDR3 reads CASSLGGLSETQYF.

The chain links TRBV7-9 to TRBJ2-1. Germline values: CDR1 SEHNR, CDR2 FQNEAQ (reference sequence). The CDR3 extends over 13 amino acids. The CDR3 region is CASSPILRNEQFF.

The rearrangement uses TRBV7-2 and TRBJ2-7. The CDR3 contains 12 residues. CDR1 is SGHTA and CDR2 is FQGNSA in the germline V gene. The CDR3 here is CASSSANHEQYF. The full variable domain, in which reference TRBV7-2 and TRBJ2-7 provide the parts outside the CDR3, is GAGVSQSPSNKVTEKGKDVELRCDPISGHTALYWYRQSLGQGLEFLIYFQGNSAPDKSGLPSDRFSAERTGGSVSTLTIQRTQQEDSAVYLCASSSANHEQYFGPGTRLTVT.

V is TRBV5-4 and J is TRBJ2-7. Germline V lookup: CDR1 SGHNT, CDR2 YYREEE (reference sequence). The CDR3 sequence is 12 residues long. CDR3 residues: CASSREFTEQYF.

This chain connects TRBV28 to TRBJ2-5. Looked up from germline, CDR1 is MDHEN and CDR2 is SYDVKM. This CDR3 comprises 13 residues. CDR3 amino acids: CASSLAAQETQYF.

This chain links TRBV12-3 or TRBV12-4 with TRBJ2-7. CDR3 size: 12 residues. This chain's CDR3 is CASRGYLGEQYF.

The gene calls are TRBV3-1 and TRBJ1-2. Germline V gene data show CDR1 as LGHDT and CDR2 as YNNKEL (reference sequence). The CDR3 has 13 residues. The CDR3 region is CASSQGNFYGYTF.

The genes are TRBV28 and TRBJ1-6; absent DNA, TCRdb's TRBD1 call cannot be checked. This CDR3 is 14 amino acids long. Looked up from germline, CDR1 is MDHEN and CDR2 is SYDVKM. The CDR3 sequence: CASSWSGGVVPLHF.

The chain employs TRBV20-1 and TRBJ1-1. CDR1 and CDR2 from the germline V gene are DFQATT and SNEGSKA (reference sequence). CDR3 length: 11 residues. This CDR3 reads CSAREVTEAFF.

The chain joins TRBV11-3 to TRBJ2-2; TCRdb outputs TRBD1, but without DNA this stays unchecked. The CDR3 is 17 amino acids. From germline, CDR1 is SGHNT and CDR2 YENEEA. This CDR3 reads CASSLDGAGAGAGELFF.

V and J are TRBV25-1 and TRBJ1-2; TCRdb picks TRBD1, but there is no DNA to check that call. Germline V gives CDR1 MGHDK, CDR2 SYGVNS. The CDR3 consists of 13 residues. CDR3 sequence reads: CASSASDSQGYTF.

The gene calls are TRBV27 and TRBJ2-1; the D call from TCRdb, TRBD2, cannot be confirmed without DNA. This CDR3 spans 14 amino acids. CDR1 MNHEY and CDR2 SMNVEV come from the germline V gene (reference sequence). The CDR3 reads CASRAGGQPSGQFF.

The chain uses TRBV5-1 and TRBJ2-5; absent DNA, TCRdb's TRBD2 call cannot be checked. This CDR3 spans 16 amino acids. Germline-derived CDR1 and CDR2 are SGHRS and YFSETQ. CDR3 residues: CASSLLGQTGQETQYF.

The V and J genes are TRBV25-1 and TRBJ2-5; TCRdb's D call of TRBD2 is untestable without DNA. The CDR3 has 15 amino acids. The germline CDR1 and CDR2 sequences are MGHDK and SYGVNS. The CDR3 protein is CASSEAGGPRETQYF. Full variable domain (outside the CDR3, taken from reference TRBV25-1 and TRBJ2-5): EADIYQTPRYLVIGTGKKITLECSQTMGHDKMYWYQQDPGMELHLIHYSYGVNSTEKGDLSSESTVSRIRTEHFPLTLESARPSHTSQYLCASSEAGGPRETQYFGPGTRLLVL.

This chain links TRBV5-1 with TRBJ2-2; absent DNA, TCRdb's TRBD2 call cannot be checked. The germline gives CDR1 SGHRS, CDR2 YFSETQ. The CDR3 spans 17 residues. The chain's CDR3 is CASSQRTSGDFGGELFF.

The chain links TRBV5-1 to TRBJ1-4; the D gene TCRdb calls, TRBD1, cannot be checked with no DNA. This CDR3 has 15 amino acids. The germline V gene has CDR1 SGHRS and CDR2 YFSETQ. The CDR3 sequence: CASSLQGVTNEKLFF.

V is TRBV3-1 and J is TRBJ2-4; with no DNA, the TCRdb D assignment of TRBD2 cannot be verified. This CDR3 contains 14 residues. Per the germline V gene, CDR1 is LGHDT and CDR2 is YNNKEL (reference sequence). The CDR3 here is CASSQEVSSLGHYF. The whole variable domain, remainder taken from reference TRBV3-1 and TRBJ2-4, is DTAVSQTPKYLVTQMGNDKSIKCEQNLGHDTMYWYKQDSKKFLKIMFSYNNKELIINETVPNRFSPKSPDKAHLNLHINSLELGDSAVYFCASSQEVSSLGHYFGAGTRLSVL.